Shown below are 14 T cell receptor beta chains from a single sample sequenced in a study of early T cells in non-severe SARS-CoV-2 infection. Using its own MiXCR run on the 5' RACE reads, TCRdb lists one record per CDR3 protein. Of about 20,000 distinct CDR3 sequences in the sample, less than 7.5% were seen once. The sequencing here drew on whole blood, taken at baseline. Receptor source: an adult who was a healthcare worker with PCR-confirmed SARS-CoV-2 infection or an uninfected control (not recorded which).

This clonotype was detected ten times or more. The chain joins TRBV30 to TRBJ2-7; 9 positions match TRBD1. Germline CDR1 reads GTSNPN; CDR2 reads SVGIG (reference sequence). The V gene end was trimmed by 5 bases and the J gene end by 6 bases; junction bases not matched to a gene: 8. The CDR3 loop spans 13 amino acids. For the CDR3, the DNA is TGTGCCTGGGCCGGGACAGGGTCTAGCGAGCAGTACTTC. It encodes CAWAGTGSSEQYF.

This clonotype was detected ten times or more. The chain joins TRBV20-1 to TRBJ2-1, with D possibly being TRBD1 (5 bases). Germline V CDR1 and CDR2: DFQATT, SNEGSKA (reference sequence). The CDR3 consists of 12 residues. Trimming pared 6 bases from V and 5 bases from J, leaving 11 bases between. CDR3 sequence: CSAAPQDNEQFF. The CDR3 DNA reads TGCAGTGCCGCTCCACAGGACAATGAGCAGTTCTTC.

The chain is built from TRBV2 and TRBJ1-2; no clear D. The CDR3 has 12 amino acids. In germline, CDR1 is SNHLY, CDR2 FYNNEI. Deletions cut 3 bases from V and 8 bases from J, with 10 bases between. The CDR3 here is CASSEVGVGYTF. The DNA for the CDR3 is TGTGCCAGCAGTGAGGTTGGGGTAGGCTACACCTTC. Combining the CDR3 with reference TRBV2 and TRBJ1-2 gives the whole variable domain EPEVTQTPSHQVTQMGQEVILRCVPISNHLYFYWYRQILGQKVEFLVSFYNNEISEKSEIFDDQFSVERPDGSNFTLKIRSTKLEDSAMYFCASSEVGVGYTFGSGTRLTVV.

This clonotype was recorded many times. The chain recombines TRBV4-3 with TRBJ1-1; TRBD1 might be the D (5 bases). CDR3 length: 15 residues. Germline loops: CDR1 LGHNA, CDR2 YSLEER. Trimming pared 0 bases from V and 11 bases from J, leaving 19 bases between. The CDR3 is CASSQEGFGTEGAFF. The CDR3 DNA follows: TGCGCCAGCAGCCAAGAAGGCTTCGGGACCGAGGGCGCTTTCTTT.

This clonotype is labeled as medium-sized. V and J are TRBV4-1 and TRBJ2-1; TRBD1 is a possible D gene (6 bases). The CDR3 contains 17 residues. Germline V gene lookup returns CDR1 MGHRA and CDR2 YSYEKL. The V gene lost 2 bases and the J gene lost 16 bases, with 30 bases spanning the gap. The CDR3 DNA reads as TGCGCCAGCAGCCAATGGGGGTCGGGACACCTATACAATGAGCGTTTCTTC. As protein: CASSQWGSGHLYNERFF.

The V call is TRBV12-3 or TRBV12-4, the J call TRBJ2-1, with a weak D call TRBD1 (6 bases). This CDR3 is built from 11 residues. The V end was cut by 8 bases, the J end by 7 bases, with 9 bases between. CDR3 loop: CASSRGNEQFF. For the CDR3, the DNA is TGTGCCAGCTCAAGGGGGAATGAGCAGTTCTTC.

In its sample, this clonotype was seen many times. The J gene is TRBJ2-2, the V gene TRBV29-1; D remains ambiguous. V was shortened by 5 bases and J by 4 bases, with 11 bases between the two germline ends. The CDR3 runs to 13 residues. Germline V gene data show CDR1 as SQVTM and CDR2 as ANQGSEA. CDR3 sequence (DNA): TGCAGCGTTCTGCACGGATTCACCGGGGAGCTGTTTTTT. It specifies CSVLHGFTGELFF.

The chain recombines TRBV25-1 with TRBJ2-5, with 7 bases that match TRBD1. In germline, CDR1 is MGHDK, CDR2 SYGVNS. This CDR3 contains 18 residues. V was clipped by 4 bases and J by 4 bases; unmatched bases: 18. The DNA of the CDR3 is TGTGCCAGCAGTGCGACAGGACAGGCCGGGGACCCGCTAGAGACCCAGTACTTC. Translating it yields CASSATGQAGDPLETQYF.

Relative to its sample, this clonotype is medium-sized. The CDR3 DNA reads as TGCAGTGCAAGGGTCCTGGACAATCAGCCCCAGCATTTT. Translated: CSARVLDNQPQHF. This chain connects TRBV20-1 to TRBJ1-5; D is undetermined. The CDR3 covers 13 residues. V was cut by 6 bases and J by 3 bases, with 12 bases left in between. Germline assignment: CDR1 DFQATT and CDR2 SNEGSKA (reference sequence).

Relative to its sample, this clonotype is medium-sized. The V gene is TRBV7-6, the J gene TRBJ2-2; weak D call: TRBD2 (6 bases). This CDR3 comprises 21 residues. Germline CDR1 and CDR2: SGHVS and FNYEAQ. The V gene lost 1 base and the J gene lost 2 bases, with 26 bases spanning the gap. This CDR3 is CASSLVGDRGRDFPNTGELFF. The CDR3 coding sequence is TGTGCCAGCAGCTTAGTCGGCGATAGGGGAAGGGACTTCCCCAACACCGGGGAGCTGTTTTTT.

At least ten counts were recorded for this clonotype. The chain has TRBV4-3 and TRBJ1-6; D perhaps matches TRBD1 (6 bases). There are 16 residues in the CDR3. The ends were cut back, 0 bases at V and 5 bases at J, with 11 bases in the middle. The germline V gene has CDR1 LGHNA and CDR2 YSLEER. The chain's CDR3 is CASSQDRGGNNSPLHF. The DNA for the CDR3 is TGCGCCAGCAGCCAAGATCGAGGGGGGAATAATTCACCCCTCCACTTT.

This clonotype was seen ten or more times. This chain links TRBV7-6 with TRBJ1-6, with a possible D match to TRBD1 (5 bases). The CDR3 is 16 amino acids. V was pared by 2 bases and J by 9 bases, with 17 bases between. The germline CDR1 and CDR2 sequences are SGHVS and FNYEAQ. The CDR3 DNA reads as TGTGCCAGCAGCTTAAGGGACCCAAGCTCAGGTTCACCCCTCCACTTT. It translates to CASSLRDPSSGSPLHF.

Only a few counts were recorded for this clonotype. CDR3 protein: CASSLHRDRAHNEQFF. In nucleotides, the CDR3 is TGTGCCAGCAGCTTACATCGGGACAGGGCCCACAATGAGCAGTTCTTC. The genes are TRBV7-9 and TRBJ2-1, with 9 bases fitting TRBD1. The CDR3 spans 16 residues. The J segment lost 5 bases and the V segment lost 2 bases, leaving 7 bases of the junction unmatched. In germline, CDR1 is SEHNR, CDR2 FQNEAQ (reference sequence).

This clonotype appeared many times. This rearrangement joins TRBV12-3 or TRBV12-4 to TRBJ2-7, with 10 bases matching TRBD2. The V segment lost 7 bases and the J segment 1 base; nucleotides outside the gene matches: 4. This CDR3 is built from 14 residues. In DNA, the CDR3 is TGTGCCAGCACTGGGACTAGCGCTTCCTACGAGCAGTACTTC. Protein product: CASTGTSASYEQYF.